A single sample is the source of the 18 T cell receptor beta chains below, sequenced in a study of T cell responses to AZD1222 COVID-19 vaccine (dated by TCRdb to 2020 to 2022). The library was obtained by the immunoSEQ multiplex PCR assay. Here the immuneACCESS table is served through TCRdb, limited to in-frame sequences with V and J called. Missing clones are a known gap in these copies; in checked studies unresolved V genes cover under half, and the rest lacks a known reason. The sample table lists about 130,000 clones, about 91% of them with a count of one. The ten largest clones add up to about 2.7% of the sample. The time point label for this specimen denotes: baseline before first vaccination. Sequencing was performed on peripheral blood, taken on day 0 of AZD1222 vaccination. These receptors all stem from an adult in good health.

This clone was recorded once. J is TRBJ1-2 and V is TRBV6-5, with D tentatively TRBD1 (6 bases). The CDR3 loop spans 13 amino acids. CDR1 is MNHEY, CDR2 SVGAGI, per germline. V lost 11 bases to trimming and J lost 8 bases, with 21 bases between them. CDR3 in amino acids: CAARTDASQGYTF. For the CDR3, the DNA is TGTGCCGCGCGGACAGACGCGTCCCAAGGCTACACCTTC.

The chain recombines TRBV7-9 with TRBJ2-7, with 14 bases lining up with TRBD2. CDR1 is SEHNR, CDR2 FQNEAQ, per germline (reference sequence). The CDR3 totals 16 residues. The junction had 8 bases not matched to a gene; V was cut back by 3 bases and J by 7 bases. Here the CDR3 reads CASSFAGLAGAREQYF. The CDR3 nucleotides are TGTGCCAGCAGCTTTGCGGGACTAGCGGGAGCGAGGGAGCAGTACTTC.

The CDR3, as DNA: TGTGCCAGCAGTTTAGGGGCCAACGTAGCAACTAATGAAAAACTGTTTTTT. Amino acid sequence: CASSLGANVATNEKLFF. V and J are TRBV27 and TRBJ1-4; tentative D call: TRBD1 (5 bases). The CDR3 is 17 amino acids. The V and J ends lost 2 bases and 0 bases respectively, with 13 bases between them. Germline CDR1 reads MNHEY; CDR2 reads SMNVEV (reference sequence).

This rearrangement joins TRBV5-4 to TRBJ2-7, with 10 bases that match TRBD2. V gave up 3 bases and J gave up 1 base; unmatched junction bases: 4. Germline lookup yields CDR1 SGHNT and CDR2 YYREEE (reference sequence). The CDR3 is made up of 15 amino acids. CDR3 region: CASSWGTSASYEQYF. The DNA of the CDR3 is TGTGCCAGCAGCTGGGGGACTAGCGCGTCCTACGAGCAGTACTTC.

CDR3 coding DNA: TGTGCCAGCAGTTACTCGATCGGGGGCCTTGGCTACACCTTC. It specifies CASSYSIGGLGYTF. The V gene is TRBV6-5, the J gene TRBJ1-2; tentatively, D is TRBD1 (6 bases). The CDR3 is 14 amino acids. Trimming removed 0 bases at V and 7 bases at J, with 12 bases between. The germline CDR1 and CDR2 sequences are MNHEY and SVGAGI.

The chain combines TRBV12-2 with TRBJ1-1; TRBD1 is the table's D call and was not checked against the DNA. TRBV12-2 is reported as a pseudogene. The CDR3 loop spans 16 amino acids. The CDR3 DNA follows: TGTGCAAGTCGCTTAGTACGGGGACAGGGGAACACTGAAGCTTTCTTT. Amino acid sequence: CASRLVRGQGNTEAFF.

The chain joins TRBV25-1 to TRBJ1-1; tentatively, D is TRBD1 (5 bases). Germline CDR1 reads MGHDK; CDR2 reads SYGVNS. The length of the CDR3 is 14 residues. Between the trimmed V and J ends, which lost 6 bases and 3 bases, there was a span of 14 bases. CDR3 in amino acids: CASSRTEGYTEAFF. The DNA for the CDR3 is TGTGCCAGCAGCCGAACGGAGGGGTACACTGAAGCTTTCTTT.

The V and J genes are TRBV18 and TRBJ1-4, with 7 bases matching TRBD1. J gave up 7 bases and V 2 bases, and 4 bases lay outside the gene matches. The CDR3 runs 14 residues. Germline CDR1 and CDR2: KGHSH and LQKENI. CDR3 sequence: CASSPEGAGEKLFF. The DNA of the CDR3 is TGTGCCAGCTCACCAGAGGGGGCTGGTGAAAAACTGTTTTTT.

The gene calls are TRBV18 and TRBJ1-1, with D unresolved. CDR3 length: 13 residues. Germline CDR1 KGHSH, CDR2 LQKENI. V shed 1 base and J shed 3 bases, with 6 bases lying between them. CDR3 coding DNA: TGTGCCAGCTCACCACTAGGGTACACTGAAGCTTTCTTT. Its translation: CASSPLGYTEAFF.

The chain has TRBV5-4 and TRBJ1-2; D uncertain. V lost 0 bases, J lost 2 bases, and 8 bases lay in between. The CDR3 totals 14 residues. The V gene's germline CDR1 is SGHNT and CDR2 YYREEE (reference sequence). CDR3 bases: TGTGCCAGCAGCTTGGGCCCGAGAAACTATGGCTACACCTTC. It specifies CASSLGPRNYGYTF. Based on the CDR3 plus reference TRBV5-4 and TRBJ1-2, the full variable domain is ETGVTQSPTHLIKTRGQQVTLRCSSQSGHNTVSWYQQALGQGPQFIFQYYREEENGRGNFPPRFSGLQFPNYSSELNVNALELDDSALYLCASSLGPRNYGYTFGSGTRLTVV.

The rearrangement links TRBV7-2 to TRBJ1-1, with a tentative D call TRBD1 (5 bases). V lost 4 bases to trimming and J lost 5 bases, with 14 bases between them. CDR1 is SGHTA and CDR2 is FQGNSA in the germline V gene. CDR3 size: 14 residues. The CDR3 reads CASSSGRVLTEAFF. CDR3 nucleotides: TGTGCCAGCAGCTCAGGGAGGGTGCTAACTGAAGCTTTCTTT.

This clone was counted only a few times. V and J are TRBV5-6 and TRBJ2-3; the D gene could be TRBD1 or TRBD2 (5 bases each). V was clipped by 3 bases and J by 6 bases, with 11 bases between them. This CDR3 has 13 residues. The germline CDR1 and CDR2 sequences are SGHDT and YYEEEE. CDR3 protein: CASSYLGEDTQYF. The CDR3 nucleotides are TGTGCCAGCAGCTACCTAGGGGAGGATACGCAGTATTTT. The variable domain in full, completed from reference TRBV5-6 and TRBJ2-3, reads DAGVTQSPTHLIKTRGQQVTLRCSPKSGHDTVSWYQQALGQGPQFIFQYYEEEERQRGNFPDRFSGHQFPNYSSELNVNALLLGDSALYLCASSYLGEDTQYFGPGTRLTVL.

This rearrangement joins TRBV30 to TRBJ2-1; D remains unclear. From germline, CDR1 is GTSNPN and CDR2 SVGIG (reference sequence). The CDR3 extends over 12 amino acids. V lost 0 bases, J lost 9 bases, and 9 bases lay in between. The CDR3 DNA sequence: TGTGCCTGGAGTGTAGGATGGGGTGAGCAGTTCTTC. It translates to CAWSVGWGEQFF. Drawing the rest from reference TRBV30 and TRBJ2-1, the complete variable domain is SQTIHQWPATLVQPVGSPLSLECTVEGTSNPNLYWYRQAAGRGLQLLFYSVGIGQISSEVPQNLSASRPQDRQFILSSKKLLLSDSGFYLCAWSVGWGEQFFGPGTRLTVL.

The genes are TRBV24-1 and TRBJ2-7; D not resolved. This CDR3 spans 14 amino acids. V lost 3 bases to trimming and J lost 1 base, with 9 bases between them. CDR1 KGHDR and CDR2 SFDVKD come from the germline V gene. DNA for the CDR3: TGTGCCACCAGTGATCGCAGTAAATCCTACGAGCAGTACTTC. This sequence encodes CATSDRSKSYEQYF.

V is TRBV27 and J is TRBJ1-2; D remains ambiguous. V lost 6 bases, J lost 8 bases, and 16 bases lay in between. The CDR3 totals 13 residues. CDR1 is MNHEY, CDR2 SMNVEV, per germline (reference sequence). CDR3 DNA sequence: TGTGCCAGCAGCGACCGGTACGCGGGCGGCTACACCTTC. This codes for CASSDRYAGGYTF.

This sequence joins TRBV4-2 and TRBJ1-1; D is unresolved. Looked up from germline, CDR1 is LGHNA and CDR2 is YNFKEQ. Trimming pared 2 bases from V and 4 bases from J, leaving 14 bases between. CDR3 length equals 15 residues. The CDR3 DNA is TGTGCCAGCAGCCAACGGGTGGGCCGGATCACTGAAGCTTTCTTT. Residues: CASSQRVGRITEAFF.

This clone was counted a few times. The chain combines TRBV24-1 with TRBJ1-2; D is ambiguous. The CDR3 covers 13 residues. V lost 7 bases and J 3 bases, leaving 11 bases between the germline ends. Germline CDR1 and CDR2: KGHDR and SFDVKD. Here the CDR3 reads CATSPGEHYGYTF. The CDR3 region has the DNA TGTGCCACCAGCCCCGGGGAGCACTATGGCTACACCTTC.

This chain joins TRBV18 and TRBJ2-5; weak D call: TRBD2 (5 bases). The CDR3 spans 12 residues. Per the germline V gene, CDR1 is KGHSH and CDR2 is LQKENI. Trimming removed 6 bases at V and 4 bases at J, with 9 bases between. The CDR3 is CASSRDVETQYF. As DNA, the CDR3 is TGTGCCAGCTCTCGGGATGTAGAGACCCAGTACTTC.